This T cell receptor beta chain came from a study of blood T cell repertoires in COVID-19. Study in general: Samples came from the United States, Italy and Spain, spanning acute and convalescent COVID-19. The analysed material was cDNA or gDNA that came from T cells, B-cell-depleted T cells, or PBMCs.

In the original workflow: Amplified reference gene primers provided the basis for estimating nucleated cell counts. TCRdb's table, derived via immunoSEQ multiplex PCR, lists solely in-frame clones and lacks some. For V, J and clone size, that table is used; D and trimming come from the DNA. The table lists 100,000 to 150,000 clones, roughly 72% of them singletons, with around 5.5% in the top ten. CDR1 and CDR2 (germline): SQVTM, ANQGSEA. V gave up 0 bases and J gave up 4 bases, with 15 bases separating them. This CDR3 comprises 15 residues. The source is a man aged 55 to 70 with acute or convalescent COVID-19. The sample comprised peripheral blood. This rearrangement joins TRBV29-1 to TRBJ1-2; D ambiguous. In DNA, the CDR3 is TGCAGCGTTGAAGATTTGTCTGGACTCGGCTATGGCTACACCTTC. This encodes CSVEDLSGLGYGYTF.